The 16 T cell receptor beta chains below all came from one sample that was sequenced in a study of beta chain features in type 1 diabetes. Study-wide results and caveats: In all four CD4+ subsets, TCRB CDR3 length was significantly, moderately reduced in type 1 diabetes.

The study reverse transcribed the entire isolated RNA, so it sequenced expressed TCRB transcripts. Only in-frame clones appear in the TCRdb table, and some are missing; sequencing was by immunoSEQ multiplex PCR. The sample has around 250,000 clones; about 23% are singletons. Their antigen targets remain unknown. Sequenced: naive CD4+ T cells from blood. The receptors come from a woman aged 25 to 45 with type 1 diabetes.

This clone was detected only a few times. The same CDR3 arises from other DNA sequences in this sample as well. V usage is TRBV19 and J usage is TRBJ2-7; D is ambiguous. The CDR3 extends over 13 amino acids. V lost 3 bases, J lost 0 bases, and 6 bases lay in between. Germline assignment: CDR1 LNHDA and CDR2 SQIVND (reference sequence). CDR3 DNA: TGTGCCAGTAGTATGACGGGCTCCTACGAGCAGTACTTC. It encodes CASSMTGSYEQYF.

CDR3 protein: CAIITDLNTEAFF. DNA for the CDR3: TGTGCCATCATAACAGATTTGAACACTGAAGCTTTCTTT. V is TRBV10-3 and J is TRBJ1-1; D not resolved. The germline V gene has CDR1 ENHRY and CDR2 SYGVKD. V shed 7 bases and J shed 0 bases, with 9 bases lying between them. This CDR3 has 13 residues.

The chain uses TRBV7-9 and TRBJ2-2; 14 positions agree with TRBD2. The germline CDR1 and CDR2 sequences are SEHNR and FQNEAQ (reference sequence). This CDR3 has 17 residues. The V and J ends lost 5 bases and 4 bases, in that order; junction bases with no gene match: 6. CDR3 bases: TGTGCCAGCAGCACGGGACTAGCGGGAGCCCCCACCGGGGAGCTGTTTTTT. This sequence encodes CASSTGLAGAPTGELFF.

This clone was detected a few times. The genes are TRBV29-1 and TRBJ2-7; 7 nucleotides align to TRBD1. CDR1 and CDR2 (germline): SQVTM, ANQGSEA. The J segment lost 3 bases and the V segment lost 6 bases, leaving 8 bases of the junction unmatched. The CDR3 sequence is 13 residues long. CDR3 sequence reads: CSVPGQRVYEQYF. CDR3 coding DNA: TGCAGCGTGCCGGGACAGAGAGTCTACGAGCAGTACTTC.

In its sample, this clone was seen a few times. The chain combines TRBV7-3 with TRBJ2-2; the D is unclear. There are 14 residues in the CDR3. Trimming cost V 7 bases and J 4 bases, with 13 bases left between them. CDR1 and CDR2 (germline): SGHTA, FQGTGA. The CDR3 sequence: CASTLAFSTGELFF. The CDR3 DNA reads as TGTGCCAGCACCTTGGCATTTTCCACCGGGGAGCTGTTTTTT.

The chain uses TRBV7-9 and TRBJ2-3; a weak D match, TRBD2 (6 bases). CDR3 length: 16 amino acids. Trimming took 2 bases from V and 2 from J, leaving 14 bases between them. CDR1 is SEHNR, CDR2 FQNEAQ, per germline (reference sequence). CDR3 amino acids: CASSLRPLAPTDTQYF. The CDR3 coding sequence is TGTGCCAGCAGCTTAAGACCACTAGCCCCCACAGATACGCAGTATTTT.

This clone was detected only a few times. The chain joins TRBV5-1 to TRBJ2-5; TRBD1 aligns across 8 bases. This CDR3 comprises 15 residues. V dropped 6 bases and J dropped 1; count of bases not matched to a gene: 8. Germline V gives CDR1 SGHRS, CDR2 YFSETQ. CDR3 in amino acids: CASTTGQAFQETQYF. The CDR3 DNA sequence: TGCGCCAGCACCACGGGACAGGCTTTCCAAGAGACCCAGTACTTC.

This clone was counted a few times. The chain links TRBV6-6 to TRBJ2-1; a possible D gene is TRBD1 (5 bases). This CDR3 is built from 15 residues. Germline CDR1 reads MNHNY; CDR2 reads SVGAGI (reference sequence). With 0 bases removed from V and 4 bases from J, the gap between germline ends came to 10 bases. The CDR3 region has the DNA TGTGCCAGCAGTTACTCTAGGGGCGGTTACAATGAGCAGTTCTTC. Its protein is CASSYSRGGYNEQFF.

V gene TRBV27 combines with J gene TRBJ2-5; the D gene is possibly TRBD1 (6 bases). The V and J ends lost 8 bases and 1 base respectively, with 14 bases between them. Germline V gene lookup returns CDR1 MNHEY and CDR2 SMNVEV (reference sequence). This CDR3 spans 14 amino acids. The CDR3: CASGNRDLQETQYF. CDR3 sequence (DNA): TGTGCCAGCGGCAACAGGGATCTCCAAGAGACCCAGTACTTC.

The V call is TRBV11-2, the J call TRBJ2-1; 11 bases are a match to TRBD2. The V gene end was trimmed by 6 bases and the J gene end by 15 bases; junction bases not matched to a gene: 10. CDR3 length: 13 amino acids. The germline V gene has CDR1 SGHAT and CDR2 FQNNGV. CDR3 sequence reads: CASRKASGRILFF. CDR3 sequence (DNA): TGTGCCAGCAGGAAGGCTAGCGGGAGGATCCTGTTCTTC.

This sequence joins TRBV7-9 and TRBJ2-4; 9 nucleotides agree with TRBD1. Germline assignment: CDR1 SEHNR and CDR2 FQNEAQ (reference sequence). This CDR3 is 16 amino acids long. V was pared by 5 bases and J by 2 bases, with 7 bases of the junction left unmatched. CDR3 bases: TGTGCCAGCAGCCCGGGACAGGGCATTCCCAAAAACATTCAGTACTTC. Residues: CASSPGQGIPKNIQYF.

This clone was observed a few times. The chain is built from TRBV29-1 and TRBJ1-4, with a weak D call TRBD1 (5 bases). The CDR3 extends over 13 amino acids. Per the germline V gene, CDR1 is SQVTM and CDR2 is ANQGSEA. Trimming shortened V by 4 bases and J by 2 bases, and 8 bases separated the two germline ends. The CDR3 DNA reads as TGCAGCGTTGGTGGGGGGACTAATGAAAAACTGTTTTTT. It translates to CSVGGGTNEKLFF.

In this sample, this clone turned up a few times. The chain is built from TRBV29-1 and TRBJ2-3, with D tentatively TRBD2 (5 bases). This CDR3 is 13 amino acids long. V dropped 4 bases and J dropped 4 bases, with 12 bases sitting between them. Germline V gene sequence: CDR1 SQVTM, CDR2 ANQGSEA. The CDR3 is CSVVGRWADTQYF. Written as DNA, the CDR3 is TGCAGCGTTGTTGGGAGATGGGCAGATACGCAGTATTTT.

The J gene is TRBJ2-6, the V gene TRBV30; TRBD1 aligns across 8 bases. Trimming removed 2 bases from V and 2 bases from J; junction bases left unmatched: 2. Per germline, CDR1 GTSNPN and CDR2 SVGIG (reference sequence). CDR3 length: 15 amino acids. CDR3 protein: CAWSPGGAGANVLTF. CDR3 nucleotides: TGTGCCTGGAGTCCAGGGGGCGCTGGGGCCAACGTCCTGACTTTC. The full variable domain, its missing parts supplied by reference TRBV30 and TRBJ2-6, is SQTIHQWPATLVQPVGSPLSLECTVEGTSNPNLYWYRQAAGRGLQLLFYSVGIGQISSEVPQNLSASRPQDRQFILSSKKLLLSDSGFYLCAWSPGGAGANVLTFGAGSRLTVL.

J is TRBJ1-1 and V is TRBV28; TRBD1 agrees at 7 bases. Germline V lookup: CDR1 MDHEN, CDR2 SYDVKM. The ends lost 5 bases at V and 3 bases at J; junction bases unmatched: 12. CDR3 length equals 16 residues. Here the CDR3 DNA reads TGTGCCAGCAGTCCAGCAACCACAGGGGAGGACACTGAAGCTTTCTTT. Residues: CASSPATTGEDTEAFF.

The chain uses TRBV5-1 and TRBJ2-1, with TRBD1 matching 7 bases. V dropped 0 bases and J dropped 8; count of bases not matched to a gene: 11. The CDR3 sequence is 16 residues long. The germline V gene has CDR1 SGHRS and CDR2 YFSETQ. CDR3 coding DNA: TGCGCCAGCAGCTTGGGGCAGGGGGACCGTGGTGATGAGCAGTTCTTC. It is translated as CASSLGQGDRGDEQFF.